This TCR beta chain stems from a study of regulatory T cells in long-lasting Graves disease. Specified time point: newly diagnosed GD, antithyroid drugs for less than 3 months. Construction of the TCR library relied on RNA isolated from PBMCs. Study-wide points: With 2,500 to 3,500 shared public clonotypes, persistent patients exceeded new patients, who shared 966.

Libraries of TCR beta came from iRepertoire HTBI primers plus Arm-PCR of CDR3 regions. TCRdb used MiXCR to reprocess the multiplex PCR reads, holding one entry per CDR3 protein. This sample yields hundreds of thousands of distinct CDR3 sequences, of which over 15% are seen a single time; less than 35% belongs to the top ten. This clonotype was detected many times. Its antigen is not known. This CDR3 is 13 amino acids long. Per the germline V gene, CDR1 is SGHRS and CDR2 is YFSETQ. The V end lost 0 bases, the J end lost 8 bases, and 9 bases lay between the germline ends. The same data also contributed to another study, on T cells in Graves' hyperthyroidism and ophthalmopathy.

The J gene is TRBJ2-1, the V gene TRBV5-1; D possibly matches TRBD1 or TRBD2 (5 bases each). The sequences come from peripheral blood mononuclear cells (PBMCs), collected at new diagnosis, from a patient treated with antithyroid drugs. This TCR was sampled from a man aged 40-49 years with Graves disease. CDR3 amino acids: CASSLAEGYEQFF. DNA for the CDR3: TGCGCCAGCAGCTTGGCCGAGGGGTATGAGCAGTTCTTC.